This T cell receptor (beta chain) was documented in a study of OX40 agonist ivuxolimab in advanced cancers. The wider study: Each dose-escalation patient presented with hepatocellular carcinoma, melanoma, renal cell or head and neck cancer. Three patients showed partial responses: one hepatocellular carcinoma and two cutaneous melanoma cases. Broader study findings: Expansion of clones was among the lowest in partial responders at 0.1-3.0 mg/kg.

A note on this clone: Its antigen is still unknown.

Germline values: CDR1 MNHNY, CDR2 SVGAGI (reference sequence). V lost 2 bases and J 0 bases, leaving 13 bases between the germline ends. The CDR3 loop spans 16 amino acids. Using immunoSEQ multiplex PCR, the repertoire was profiled, and TCRdb retains in-frame clones only, with some absent. The sample contains about 100,000 clones, over 75% of which appear only once. At cycle 4 day 1, cycle 7 day 1, and baseline, blood was sampled. Here the sequenced sample was CD4+ or CD8+ T cells sorted from blood, taken in a trial of the OX40 agonist ivuxolimab. The TCR was taken from an adult with an advanced solid tumor such as melanoma, head and neck, liver or kidney cancer. This chain links TRBV6-6 with TRBJ1-2; D is uncertain. This CDR3 is CASSYPRSTTNYGYTF. CDR3 sequence (DNA): TGTGCCAGCAGTTACCCCCGAAGTACAACTAACTATGGCTACACCTTC.